The 24 T cell receptor beta chains presented below share a single source sample, sequenced in a study of blood T cells in healthy people across ages. Sample-barcoded 5' priming and a J-beta primer mix drove a second PCR of about 7 to 11 cycles. TCRdb reprocessed the 5' RACE reads via MiXCR and lists one record per CDR3 protein. The table lists under 2 million distinct CDR3 sequences, approximately 32% of them singletons. Material: blood. These receptors were obtained from a woman aged 25 to 39 in good health.

A few counts support this clonotype. The genes are TRBV20-1 and TRBJ2-7, with D uncertain. Trimming shortened V by 4 bases and J by 0 bases, and 19 bases separated the two germline ends. Germline CDR1 DFQATT, CDR2 SNEGSKA (reference sequence). The CDR3 runs 16 residues. This CDR3 is CSATSILTQSSYEQYF. CDR3 nucleotide sequence: TGCAGTGCTACCTCAATTTTGACGCAAAGCTCCTACGAGCAGTACTTC.

This clonotype appeared a few times. The rearrangement joins TRBV2 to TRBJ2-7; the D gene could be TRBD1 or TRBD2 (6 bases each). Trimming stripped 3 bases from V and 3 bases from J, with 15 bases between. The CDR3 runs to 15 residues. In germline, CDR1 is SNHLY, CDR2 FYNNEI. The CDR3 DNA sequence: TGTGCCAGCAGTGAGAGGGGGGAACCTATCTACGAGCAGTACTTC. Translated, it gives CASSERGEPIYEQYF.

Notes on this clonotype: Its ends do not fully match the called genes, so a read error is possible. The chain links TRBV6-5 to TRBJ1-2; 8 bases match TRBD1. The germline CDR1 and CDR2 sequences are MNHEY and SVGAGI. CDR3 size: 13 residues. In DNA, the CDR3 is TGTGCCAGCAGCCGACAGGGGACTTTTGGCCACACCTTC. It yields the protein CASSRQGTFGHTF.

In this sample, this clonotype turned up many times. It may be a read error: a sequence one base away is much more abundant. V is TRBV10-3 and J is TRBJ2-7, with D unresolved. This CDR3 has 14 amino acids. From germline, CDR1 is ENHRY and CDR2 SYGVKD. CDR3 protein: CAIRESRSSYEQYF. As DNA, the CDR3 is TGTGCCATCAGGGAGTCGAGGAGCTCCTACGAGCAGTACTTC.

The rearrangement links TRBV20-1 to TRBJ2-3, with 7 bases that match TRBD1. Looked up from germline, CDR1 is DFQATT and CDR2 is SNEGSKA (reference sequence). With 6 bases clipped from V and 2 bases from J, the junction kept 11 bases outside the gene matches. This CDR3 comprises 15 residues. CDR3 bases: TGCAGTGCACCCGATGACAGGGTTATCACAGATACGCAGTATTTT. Protein product: CSAPDDRVITDTQYF.

The CDR3 protein is CASTDGWGLTGPQHF. The DNA for the CDR3 is TGTGCCAGCACAGACGGGTGGGGACTTACGGGGCCCCAGCATTTT. This chain uses TRBV2 with TRBJ1-5; D is possibly TRBD1 (5 bases). V lost 7 bases and J lost 9, with 22 bases in between. CDR3 length: 15 amino acids. The V gene's germline CDR1 is SNHLY and CDR2 FYNNEI.

V and J are TRBV27 and TRBJ2-5, with 11 bases matching TRBD1. There are 15 residues in the CDR3. V was clipped by 4 bases and J by 11 bases; unmatched bases: 12. CDR1 and CDR2 from the germline V gene are MNHEY and SMNVEV (reference sequence). As DNA, the CDR3 is TGTGCCAGCAGTTGGACAGGGGGCCTATTTCTGGAGCAGTACTTC. This sequence encodes CASSWTGGLFLEQYF.

The sample holds one count of this clonotype. Just one base apart from a much larger clone, this may be a read error. Since no conserved phenylalanine or tryptophan closes the CDR3, a read error is the likely cause. CDR3 sequence (DNA): TGTGCCAGCAGTGAAACGGTTTGGCGTGAGCAGTTCTGC. Its protein is CASSETVWREQFC. The J gene is TRBJ2-1, the V gene TRBV6-1; D is unresolved. CDR1 is MNHNS and CDR2 is SASEGT in the germline V gene. The CDR3 covers 13 residues. The ends were cut back, 2 bases at V and 9 bases at J, with 11 bases in the middle.

The chain recombines TRBV28 with TRBJ2-4, with no clear D. CDR3 size: 14 residues. V was clipped by 6 bases and J by 7 bases, with 16 bases between them. Germline assignment: CDR1 MDHEN and CDR2 SYDVKM. This chain's CDR3 is CASSPFRVRNIQYF. CDR3 DNA: TGTGCCAGCAGCCCCTTTAGAGTAAGGAACATTCAGTACTTC.

This clonotype appeared a few times. The V and J genes are TRBV29-1 and TRBJ1-1; D is undetermined. The CDR3 totals 14 residues. V was cut by 7 bases and J by 0 bases, with 15 bases left in between. Germline CDR1 SQVTM, CDR2 ANQGSEA. CDR3 nucleotides: TGCAGCGCCGGAAATGGAGGAATGAACACTGAAGCTTTCTTT. It codes for CSAGNGGMNTEAFF.

This clonotype has only a few counts. V is TRBV20-1 and J is TRBJ2-3; tentatively, D is TRBD1 (5 bases). The V gene lost 3 bases and the J gene lost 3 bases, with 13 bases spanning the gap. Germline CDR1 DFQATT, CDR2 SNEGSKA (reference sequence). The CDR3 has 14 amino acids. CDR3 nucleotides: TGCAGTGCTAGTAGATTTGGACAAACAGATACGCAGTATTTT. It codes for CSASRFGQTDTQYF.

This clonotype occurred many times. The chain links TRBV5-5 to TRBJ2-7; 8 bases match TRBD1. The V and J ends lost 0 bases and 5 bases, in that order; junction bases with no gene match: 13. This CDR3 region has 17 residues. The germline CDR1 and CDR2 sequences are SGHKS and YYEKEE (reference sequence). CDR3 protein: CASSLGQGARGSNEQYF. The CDR3 DNA reads as TGTGCCAGCAGCTTGGGGCAGGGGGCTAGAGGGTCCAACGAGCAGTACTTC.

The V gene is TRBV3-1, the J gene TRBJ2-2; a possible D gene is TRBD1 (6 bases). The V gene's germline CDR1 is LGHDT and CDR2 YNNKEL (reference sequence). The CDR3 loop spans 16 amino acids. Deletions cut 4 bases from V and 1 base from J, with 13 bases between. CDR3 coding DNA: TGTGCCAGCAGCCTACCGTCAGGGGTGAACACCGGGGAGCTGTTTTTT. Amino acid sequence: CASSLPSGVNTGELFF.

V is TRBV20-1 and J is TRBJ2-7, with 10 bases lining up with TRBD2. The CDR3 is 17 amino acids. V shed 0 bases and J 4 bases; nucleotides not matched to a gene: 12. Germline lookup yields CDR1 DFQATT and CDR2 SNEGSKA (reference sequence). The CDR3 bases are TGCAGTGCTAGAGATTTGAGACTAGCGGGTCCCCCTTACGAGCAGTACTTC. Translation: CSARDLRLAGPPYEQYF.

The chain recombines TRBV6-6 with TRBJ2-7; 9 bases fit TRBD2. The CDR3 covers 15 residues. CDR1 is MNHNY, CDR2 SVGAGI, per germline (reference sequence). J lost 0 bases, V lost 7 bases, and 7 bases had no gene match. This CDR3 reads CASTAGLANSYEQYF. The CDR3 region has the DNA TGTGCCAGCACCGCCGGACTAGCGAACTCCTACGAGCAGTACTTC.

V usage is TRBV18 and J usage is TRBJ2-3, with unresolved D. This CDR3 comprises 14 residues. The V gene lost 3 bases and the J gene lost 4 bases, with 11 bases spanning the gap. Germline assignment: CDR1 KGHSH and CDR2 LQKENI. CDR3: CASSPTHSADTQYF. In nucleotides, the CDR3 is TGTGCCAGCTCACCGACCCACAGTGCAGATACGCAGTATTTT.

Note on this clonotype: One end of the junction varies from germline; a read error may be responsible. The V call is TRBV12-3 or TRBV12-4, the J call TRBJ2-1; D possibly corresponds to TRBD1 (6 bases). The CDR3 contains 14 residues. The CDR3 spells CAITRTDNYNERFF. Written as DNA, the CDR3 is TGTGCCATCACTAGGACAGACAACTACAATGAGCGGTTCTTC.

Here the CDR3 reads CASSPKGLAGPHRHEQFF. For the CDR3, the DNA is TGTGCCAGCAGCCCCAAGGGGCTAGCGGGACCTCATCGGCATGAGCAGTTCTTC. The V gene is TRBV7-8, the J gene TRBJ2-1, with 9 bases aligning to TRBD2. This CDR3 has 18 amino acids. The V gene end was trimmed by 5 bases and the J gene end by 8 bases; junction bases not matched to a gene: 19. In germline, CDR1 is SGHVS, CDR2 FQNEAQ.

As regards this clonotype: One end of the junction does not line up with germline, which may come from a read error. The rearrangement joins TRBV9 to TRBJ2-1; TRBD1 matches at 8 bases. Germline values: CDR1 SGDLS, CDR2 YYNGEE. The CDR3 loop spans 16 amino acids. CDR3 DNA sequence: TGTGCCAGCAGCCACGTTACAGGGGGATCCTACCATGAGCAGTTCTTC. This codes for CASSHVTGGSYHEQFF.

The chain links TRBV20-1 to TRBJ2-3; 10 bases line up with TRBD1. Germline assignment: CDR1 DFQATT and CDR2 SNEGSKA (reference sequence). The CDR3 runs to 16 residues. V shed 1 base and J 5 bases; nucleotides not matched to a gene: 9. The chain's CDR3 is CSARAKDRGAGDTQYF. The CDR3 DNA follows: TGCAGTGCTAGAGCCAAGGACAGGGGGGCCGGAGATACGCAGTATTTT.

This clonotype appeared a few times. The chain carries TRBV5-1 and TRBJ2-3; D is unclear. The CDR3 has 14 residues. Germline CDR1 reads SGHRS; CDR2 reads YFSETQ. V shed 0 bases and J shed 4 bases, with 9 bases lying between them. The CDR3 coding sequence is TGCGCCAGCAGCTTGGCTCTGATCGCAGATACGCAGTATTTT. This sequence encodes CASSLALIADTQYF.

The chain has TRBV25-1 and TRBJ1-1; D may be TRBD1 (5 bases). V lost 7 bases and J 10 bases, leaving 13 bases between the germline ends. Per germline, CDR1 MGHDK and CDR2 SYGVNS. The CDR3 sequence is 11 residues long. DNA of the CDR3: TGTGCCAGCACGGGGGTCGGGGGAGCTTTCTTT. Its translation is CASTGVGGAFF.

This clonotype was found a few times. V gene TRBV6-1 combines with J gene TRBJ2-7, with TRBD2 matching 8 bases. J gave up 0 bases and V 2 bases, and 6 bases lay outside the gene matches. From germline, CDR1 is MNHNS and CDR2 SASEGT. This CDR3 comprises 16 residues. This CDR3 is CASSEPSGGPSYEQYF. CDR3 in DNA: TGTGCCAGCAGTGAACCCAGCGGGGGCCCCTCCTACGAGCAGTACTTC.

V gene TRBV7-9 combines with J gene TRBJ2-7; 7 bases match TRBD1. This CDR3 contains 16 residues. J lost 1 base, V lost 5 bases, and 11 bases had no gene match. The germline gives CDR1 SEHNR, CDR2 FQNEAQ (reference sequence). The CDR3 DNA sequence: TGTGCCAGCAGCCCCGCCCCGGGACAGATATCCTACGAGCAGTACTTC. As protein: CASSPAPGQISYEQYF. Together with reference TRBV7-9 and TRBJ2-7, the CDR3 gives the full variable domain: DTGVSQNPRHKITKRGQNVTFRCDPISEHNRLYWYRQTLGQGPEFLTYFQNEAQLEKSRLLSDRFSAERPKGSFSTLEIQRTEQGDSAMYLCASSPAPGQISYEQYFGPGTRLTVT.